This TCR beta chain was found in a study of early T cells in non-severe SARS-CoV-2 infection listed by TCRdb under 2021. Regarding the research as a whole: Bulk RNA from unsorted whole blood was used for TCR sequencing, so alpha and beta chains could not be paired.

The study was a case-control design nested within a healthcare worker cohort in London, UK, with weekly nasopharyngeal swab PCR tests and blood sampling. Healthcare workers were recruited between 23 and 31 March 2020, during the week of the UK lockdown, and were followed weekly for up to about 15 weeks. From V the trimming removes 2 bases and from J it removes 7 bases, while the gene matches leave 5 bases of the junction unaccounted for. As encoded in the germline V gene, CDR1 is MNHEY while CDR2 is SVGAGI. From cysteine to phenylalanine, the CDR3 is 15 amino acids long. Only CDR3 DNA remains: 45 bases, in frame from the first base. Library preparation used 5' RACE. TCRdb records NextSeq 500 as the sequencer. To correct for sequencing error and PCR bias, the TCR library protocol tagged individual cDNA molecules with unique molecular identifiers. Both TCR alpha and beta chains were sequenced, and tight co-correlation was observed between alpha and beta sequence abundances in each sample. From the authors' description of their analysis: V gene, J gene and CDR3 annotation of TCR sequences was performed with Decombinator V4. TCRs were defined as expanded if a significant change between any two time points was detected under a Poisson model with p below 0.0001. TCR abundances were normalised to the total number of TCRs sequenced per sample and were expressed as counts per million. TRAV1-2 paired with TRAJ12, TRAJ20 or TRAJ33 defined MAIT TCRs, while TRAV10 paired with TRAJ18 defined iNKT TCRs. VDJdb, accessed 1 November 2021, was searched for CMV, EBV and SARS-CoV-2 annotated TCRs, with TCRs annotated for multiple antigens excluded. TCRdb trimmed public reads at Q25 via fastp, called clones via MiXCR and kept in-frame beta chains. Records with the same CDR3 protein are collapsed into one entry carrying the most frequent genes and DNA. What appears here as the V and J calls and clone size reflects TCRdb's work, not the paper's. For this sample there are 65,000 to 80,000 distinct CDR3 sequences; less than 15% appear just once. The ten largest make up about 6% of the sample.

Remarks on this clonotype: Its target antigen remains unknown. No base-level quality is on record; no much larger clone is a single base apart.

Overall results and qualifications from the work: VDJdb matching was skewed toward anti-spike CD8 responses, so virus-specific expansions were likely underestimated and private and CD4 specificities were missed.

This sequence uses TRBV6-5 and TRBJ2-1; 10 central nucleotides agree with TRBD2. The sample comprised whole blood. This TCR derives from an adult who was a healthcare worker with PCR-confirmed SARS-CoV-2 infection or an uninfected control (not recorded which). The CDR3 in this case is CASSYERGGRNEQFF. Here is the DNA: TGTGCCAGCAGTTACGAGCGGGGGGGCCGGAATGAGCAGTTCTTC.